This T cell receptor (beta chain) is drawn from a study of CD8 T cells in Susac syndrome. This CDR3 region has 15 residues. Germline lookup yields CDR1 SGHVS and CDR2 FQNEAQ. Trimming at V came to 2 bases and at J to 1 base, leaving 3 bases not matched to a gene. Negative isolation yielded CD4+ and CD8+ T cells, and FACS enriched TEMRA cells. An amount of RNA that ranged from roughly 0.5 to 1 ug was reverse transcribed with random hexamers. The method of amplification for TCR beta CDR3 was immunoSEQ multiplex PCR, covering 54 Vbeta and 13 Jbeta. Each CDR3 protein gets one entry after TCRdb re-called the immunoSEQ multiplex PCR reads with MiXCR. The sample holds over 150,000 distinct CDR3 sequences; nearly 95% are singletons and the top ten take roughly 0.094%. With regard to this clonotype: The antigen is undetermined.

Study-wide findings and caveats: The study recognized that its TCR sequencing and HLA analysis covered a relatively small number of individuals.

The sample consisted of CD4+ T cells from PBMCs. The rearrangement joins TRBV7-8 to TRBJ2-3, with 7 nucleotides matching TRBD2. This receptor was taken from a human donor with multiple sclerosis. CDR3 residues: CASSLKRDRTDTQYF. As DNA, the CDR3 is TGTGCCAGCAGCTTAAAGCGGGACCGCACAGATACGCAGTATTTT.